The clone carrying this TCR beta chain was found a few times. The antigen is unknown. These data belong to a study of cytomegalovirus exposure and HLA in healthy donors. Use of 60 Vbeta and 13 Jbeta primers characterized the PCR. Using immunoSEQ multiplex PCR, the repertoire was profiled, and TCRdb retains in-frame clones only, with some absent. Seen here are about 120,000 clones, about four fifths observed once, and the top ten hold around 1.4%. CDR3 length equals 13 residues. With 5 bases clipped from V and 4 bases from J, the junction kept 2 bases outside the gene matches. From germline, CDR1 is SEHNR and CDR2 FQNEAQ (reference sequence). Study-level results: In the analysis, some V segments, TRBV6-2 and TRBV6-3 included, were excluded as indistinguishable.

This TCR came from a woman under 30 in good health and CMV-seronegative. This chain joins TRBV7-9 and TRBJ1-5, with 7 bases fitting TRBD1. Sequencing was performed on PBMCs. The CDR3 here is CASSRDSNQPQHF. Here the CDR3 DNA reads TGTGCCAGCAGCAGGGACAGTAATCAGCCCCAGCATTTT.